Described below is a single TCR beta chain sequence and its context. Orbital computed tomography and thyroid ultrasound, along with TRAb, serum thyroxine and clinical symptoms, underpinned diagnosis. The CDR3 covers 15 residues. V dropped 0 bases and J dropped 7; count of bases not matched to a gene: 3. Germline CDR1 and CDR2: PRHDT and FYEKMQ (reference sequence). The sequenced template was RNA, covering the TCR beta CDR3 region. An opening RT-PCR round employed HTBI primers and preceded a second-round multiplex PCR. TCRdb re-analysed the multiplex PCR reads in MiXCR, keeping a single row per CDR3 protein. The table has a few hundred thousand distinct CDR3 sequences, approximately 18% seen once; the top ten hold 2.4%. These data are taken from a study of Graves' ophthalmopathy and Graves' hyperthyroidism.

V and J are TRBV13 and TRBJ1-6, with TRBD1 matching over 7 bases. The receptor's source is an adult woman with stable Graves' hyperthyroidism. Sequenced input: peripheral blood. CDR3 DNA sequence: TGTGCCAGCAGCTTAGGCAGGGGGATAAATTCACCCCTCCACTTT. Its protein is CASSLGRGINSPLHF.